Listed below are T cell receptor beta chains from one sample, sequenced in a study of T-cell reconstitution after alpha-beta-depleted transplantation in children. One entry per CDR3 protein results from TCRdb running MiXCR on the PCR reads. The table includes around 370,000 distinct CDR3 sequences, 10% detected once. Here the sequenced sample was PBMCs from the stem cell graft donor, taken from the stem cell graft. The origin of the receptors is a human donor who donated a stem cell graft to a child with acute lymphoblastic leukemia. The CDR3 runs from the conserved cysteine through the conserved F or W. The order of the fields is clone size, D gene, V gene, J gene, CDR3 DNA, CDR3 protein. The D gene is left open where the match is weak. Clone size is stated in some rows and not others, as once, few, many or a class when expanded.

>NA|NA|TRBV29-1|TRBJ2-7
TGCAGCGTTGAAATTGGTCTCTACGAGCAGTACTTC
CSVEIGLYEQYF
>many|TRBD2|TRBV20-1|TRBJ2-5
TGCAGTGCTGGTAGCGGGAGCGGGGAGACCCAGTACTTC
CSAGSGSGETQYF
>many|TRBD1|TRBV7-8|TRBJ2-3
TGTGCCAGCAGCTTAGCCGGGACAGGGGGCACAGATACGCAGTATTTT
CASSLAGTGGTDTQYF
>NA|TRBD2|TRBV12-3/TRBV12-4|TRBJ2-3
TGTGCCAGCAGTCAACCCCGCCGGACTAGTGCAGGGACGCAGTATTTT
CASSQPRRTSAGTQYF
>NA|NA|TRBV28|TRBJ2-4
TGTGCCAGCAGTTGGCCCTACCGGACAGGGAGGGCTGCGAACATTCAGTACTTC
CASSWPYRTGRAANIQYF
>few|NA|TRBV19|TRBJ2-1
TGTGCCAGTACCCGCCGGGGGAGGTCCAATGAGCAGTTCTTC
CASTRRGRSNEQFF
>NA|NA|TRBV25-1|TRBJ1-2
TGTGCCAGCAGTCCCTCTGACAGCCTGGGCCCTTATGGCTACACCTTC
CASSPSDSLGPYGYTF
>NA|TRBD2|TRBV9|TRBJ2-1
TGTGCCAGCAGCGGACGGACGGGTTTCGTAGCGGGAGGCTACAATGAGCAGTTCTTC
CASSGRTGFVAGGYNEQFF
>NA|NA|TRBV27|TRBJ2-7
TGTGCCAGCAGTTTATCGATCGGCGTCCCCTACGAGCAGTACTTC
CASSLSIGVPYEQYF
>NA|TRBD1|TRBV4-1|TRBJ2-7
TGCGCCAGCAGCCAAGATCGGACAGGGTCCTACGAGCAGTACTTC
CASSQDRTGSYEQYF
>many|TRBD2|TRBV29-1|TRBJ2-7
TGCAGCGTTGAGCTAGCGGGGATCTACGAGCAGTACTTC
CSVELAGIYEQYF
>few|NA|TRBV4-3|TRBJ2-1
TGCGCCAGCAGCCAAGATGGAGGGCGAGGGTACTACAATGAGCAGTTCTTC
CASSQDGGRGYYNEQFF
>NA|TRBD1|TRBV12-3/TRBV12-4|TRBJ1-2
TGTGCCAGCAGACCTCGGACAGGCTTTGGCTATGGCTACACCTTC
CASRPRTGFGYGYTF